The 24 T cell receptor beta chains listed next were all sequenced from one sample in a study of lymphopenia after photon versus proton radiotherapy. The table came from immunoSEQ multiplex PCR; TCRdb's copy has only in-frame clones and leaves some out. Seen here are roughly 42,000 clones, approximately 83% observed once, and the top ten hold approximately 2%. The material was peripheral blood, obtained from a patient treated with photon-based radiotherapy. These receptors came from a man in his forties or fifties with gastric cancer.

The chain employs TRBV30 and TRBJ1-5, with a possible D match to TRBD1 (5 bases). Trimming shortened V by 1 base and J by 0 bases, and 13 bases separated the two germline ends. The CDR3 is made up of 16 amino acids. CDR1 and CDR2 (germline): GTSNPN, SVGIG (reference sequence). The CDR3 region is CAWSDGDSYSNQPQHF. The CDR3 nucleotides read TGTGCCTGGAGTGACGGGGACTCTTATAGCAATCAGCCCCAGCATTTT.

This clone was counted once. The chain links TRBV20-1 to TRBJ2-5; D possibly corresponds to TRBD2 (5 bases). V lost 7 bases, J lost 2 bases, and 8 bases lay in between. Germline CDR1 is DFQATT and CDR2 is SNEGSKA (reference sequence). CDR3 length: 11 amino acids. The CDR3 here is CSGEGQETQYF. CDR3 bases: TGCAGTGGAGAGGGTCAAGAGACCCAGTACTTC.

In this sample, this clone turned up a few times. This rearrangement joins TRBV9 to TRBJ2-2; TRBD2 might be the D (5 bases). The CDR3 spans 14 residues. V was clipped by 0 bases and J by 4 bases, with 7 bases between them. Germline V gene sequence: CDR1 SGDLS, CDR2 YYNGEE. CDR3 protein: CASSVAGSTGELFF. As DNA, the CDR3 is TGTGCCAGCAGCGTAGCGGGGTCCACCGGGGAGCTGTTTTTT.

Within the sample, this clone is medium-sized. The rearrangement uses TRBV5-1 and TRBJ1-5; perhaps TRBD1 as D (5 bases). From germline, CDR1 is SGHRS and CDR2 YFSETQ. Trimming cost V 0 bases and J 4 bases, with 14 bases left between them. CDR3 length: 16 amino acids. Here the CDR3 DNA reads TGCGCCAGCAGCTTGGCTCCGTCAGGGACTAATCAGCCCCAGCATTTT. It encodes CASSLAPSGTNQPQHF.

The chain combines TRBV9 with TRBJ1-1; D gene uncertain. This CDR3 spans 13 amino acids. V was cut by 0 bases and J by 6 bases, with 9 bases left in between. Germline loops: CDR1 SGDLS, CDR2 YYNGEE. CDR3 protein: CASSVGKGSEAFF. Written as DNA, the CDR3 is TGTGCCAGCAGCGTAGGGAAGGGTTCTGAAGCTTTCTTT. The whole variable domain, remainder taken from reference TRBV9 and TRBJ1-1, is DSGVTQTPKHLITATGQRVTLRCSPRSGDLSVYWYQQSLDQGLQFLIQYYNGEERAKGNILERFSAQQFPDLHSELNLSSLELGDSALYFCASSVGKGSEAFFGQGTRLTVV.

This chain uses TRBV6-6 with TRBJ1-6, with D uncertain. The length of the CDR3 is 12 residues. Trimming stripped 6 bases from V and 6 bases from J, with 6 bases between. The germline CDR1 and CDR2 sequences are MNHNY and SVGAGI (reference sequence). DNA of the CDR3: TGTGCCAGCAGGACGGGTAATTCACCCCTCCACTTT. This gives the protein CASRTGNSPLHF.

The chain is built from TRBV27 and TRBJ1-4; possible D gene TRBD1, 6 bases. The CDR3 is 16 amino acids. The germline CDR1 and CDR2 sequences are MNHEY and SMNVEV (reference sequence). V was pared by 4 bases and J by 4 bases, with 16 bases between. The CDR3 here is CASSSRGGGYNEKLFF. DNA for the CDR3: TGTGCCAGCAGTTCACGAGGGGGGGGCTATAATGAAAAACTGTTTTTT.

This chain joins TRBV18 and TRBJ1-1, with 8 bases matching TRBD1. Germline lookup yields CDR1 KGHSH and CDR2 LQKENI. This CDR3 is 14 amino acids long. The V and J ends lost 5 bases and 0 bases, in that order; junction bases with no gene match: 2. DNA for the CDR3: TGTGCCAGCTCATTGGACAGGGTGAACACTGAAGCTTTCTTT. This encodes CASSLDRVNTEAFF.

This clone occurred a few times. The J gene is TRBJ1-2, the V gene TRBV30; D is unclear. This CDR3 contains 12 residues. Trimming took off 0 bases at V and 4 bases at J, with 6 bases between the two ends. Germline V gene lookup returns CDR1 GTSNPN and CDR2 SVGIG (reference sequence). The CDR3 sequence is CAWSVSGYGYTF. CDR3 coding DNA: TGTGCCTGGAGTGTTTCGGGCTATGGCTACACCTTC.

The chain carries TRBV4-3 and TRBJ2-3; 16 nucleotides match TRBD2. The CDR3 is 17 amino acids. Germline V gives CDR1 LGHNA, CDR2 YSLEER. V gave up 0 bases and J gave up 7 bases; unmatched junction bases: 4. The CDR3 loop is CASSQEGLAGGPNTQYF. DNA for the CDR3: TGCGCCAGCAGCCAAGAGGGACTAGCGGGGGGGCCGAATACGCAGTATTTT.

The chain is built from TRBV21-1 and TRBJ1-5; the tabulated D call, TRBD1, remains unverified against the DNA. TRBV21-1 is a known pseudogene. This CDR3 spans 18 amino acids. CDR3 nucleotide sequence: TGTGCCAGCATTACCGACAGGGGCACTACCCGATCCAATCAGCCCCAGCATTTT. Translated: CASITDRGTTRSNQPQHF.

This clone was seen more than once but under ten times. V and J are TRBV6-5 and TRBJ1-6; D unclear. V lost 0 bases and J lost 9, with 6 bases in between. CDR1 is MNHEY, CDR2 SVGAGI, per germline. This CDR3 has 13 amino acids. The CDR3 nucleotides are TGTGCCAGCAGTTACTCGACTGTTTCACCCCTCCACTTT. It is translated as CASSYSTVSPLHF.

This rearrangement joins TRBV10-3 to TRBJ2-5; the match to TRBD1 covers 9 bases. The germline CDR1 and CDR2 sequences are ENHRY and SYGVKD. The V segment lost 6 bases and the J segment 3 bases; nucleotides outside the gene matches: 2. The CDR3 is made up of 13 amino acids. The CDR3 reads CAIRGDREETQYF. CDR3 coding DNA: TGTGCCATCAGGGGGGACAGGGAAGAGACCCAGTACTTC.

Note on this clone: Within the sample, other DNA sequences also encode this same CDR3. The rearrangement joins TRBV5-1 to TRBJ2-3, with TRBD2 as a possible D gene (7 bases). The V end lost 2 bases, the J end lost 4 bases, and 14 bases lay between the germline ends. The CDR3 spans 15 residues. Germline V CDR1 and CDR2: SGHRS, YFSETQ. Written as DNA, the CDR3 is TGCGCCAGCAGCTTACGGGGGGCAGGTGCAGATACGCAGTATTTT. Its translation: CASSLRGAGADTQYF.

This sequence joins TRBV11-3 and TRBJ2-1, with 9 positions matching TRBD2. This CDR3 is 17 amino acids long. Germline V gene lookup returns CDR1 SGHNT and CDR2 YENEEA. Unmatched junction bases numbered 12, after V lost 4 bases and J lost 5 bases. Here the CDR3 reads CASSWASGAPGDNEQFF. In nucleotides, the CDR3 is TGTGCCAGCAGCTGGGCTAGCGGGGCCCCCGGGGACAATGAGCAGTTCTTC.

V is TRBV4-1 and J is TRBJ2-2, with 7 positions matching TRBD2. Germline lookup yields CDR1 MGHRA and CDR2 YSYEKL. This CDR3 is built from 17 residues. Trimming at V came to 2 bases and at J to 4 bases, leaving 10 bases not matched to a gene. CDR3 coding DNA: TGCGCCAGCAGCCAATTCCCGGGGGGTGGTGGCACCGGGGAGCTGTTTTTT. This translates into CASSQFPGGGGTGELFF.

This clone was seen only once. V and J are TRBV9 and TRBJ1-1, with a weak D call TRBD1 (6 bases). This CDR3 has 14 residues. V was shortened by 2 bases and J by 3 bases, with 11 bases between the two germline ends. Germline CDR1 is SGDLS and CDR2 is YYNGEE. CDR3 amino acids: CASSVGQRDTEAFF. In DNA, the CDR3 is TGTGCCAGCAGCGTTGGACAGAGGGACACTGAAGCTTTCTTT. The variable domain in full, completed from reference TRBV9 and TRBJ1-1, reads DSGVTQTPKHLITATGQRVTLRCSPRSGDLSVYWYQQSLDQGLQFLIQYYNGEERAKGNILERFSAQQFPDLHSELNLSSLELGDSALYFCASSVGQRDTEAFFGQGTRLTVV.

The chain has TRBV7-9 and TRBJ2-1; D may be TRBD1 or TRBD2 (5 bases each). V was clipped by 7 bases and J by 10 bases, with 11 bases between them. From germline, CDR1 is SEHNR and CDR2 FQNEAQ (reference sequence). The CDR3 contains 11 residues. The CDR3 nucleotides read TGTGCCAGCACCCCGGGACGGGAGCAGTTCTTC. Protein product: CASTPGREQFF.

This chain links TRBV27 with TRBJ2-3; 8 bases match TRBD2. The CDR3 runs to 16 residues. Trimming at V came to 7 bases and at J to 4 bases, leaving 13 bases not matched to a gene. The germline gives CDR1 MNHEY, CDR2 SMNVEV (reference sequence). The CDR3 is CASTEGTGTSADTQYF. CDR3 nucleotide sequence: TGTGCCAGCACGGAAGGGACCGGGACTAGTGCAGATACGCAGTATTTT.

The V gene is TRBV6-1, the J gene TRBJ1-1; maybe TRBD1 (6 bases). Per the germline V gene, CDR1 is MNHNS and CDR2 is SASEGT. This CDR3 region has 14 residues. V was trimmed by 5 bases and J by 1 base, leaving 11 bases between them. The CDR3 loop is CASSTPGQNTEAFF. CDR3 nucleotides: TGTGCCAGCAGTACCCCGGGACAGAACACTGAAGCTTTCTTT.

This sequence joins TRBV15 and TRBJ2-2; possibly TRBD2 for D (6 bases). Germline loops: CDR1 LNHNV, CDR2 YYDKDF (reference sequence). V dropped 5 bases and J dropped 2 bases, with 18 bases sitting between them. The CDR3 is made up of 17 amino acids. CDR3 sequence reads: CATSPTFRDLNTGELFF. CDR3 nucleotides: TGTGCCACCAGCCCTACTTTCCGGGACTTAAACACCGGGGAGCTGTTTTTT. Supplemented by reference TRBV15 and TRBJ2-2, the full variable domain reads DAMVIQNPRYQVTQFGKPVTLSCSQTLNHNVMYWYQQKSSQAPKLLFHYYDKDFNNEADTPDNFQSRRPNTSFCFLDIRSPGLGDTAMYLCATSPTFRDLNTGELFFGEGSRLTVL.

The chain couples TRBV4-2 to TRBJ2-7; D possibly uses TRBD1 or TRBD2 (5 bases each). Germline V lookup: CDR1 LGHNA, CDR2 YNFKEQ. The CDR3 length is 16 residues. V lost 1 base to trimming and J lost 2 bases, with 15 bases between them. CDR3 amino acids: CASSQAGPRPTYEQYF. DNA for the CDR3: TGTGCCAGCAGCCAAGCGGGGCCCCGGCCAACCTACGAGCAGTACTTC.

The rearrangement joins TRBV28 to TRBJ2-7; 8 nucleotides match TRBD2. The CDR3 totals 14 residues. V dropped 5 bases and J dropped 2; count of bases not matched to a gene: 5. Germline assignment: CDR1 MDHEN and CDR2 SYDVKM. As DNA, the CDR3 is TGTGCCAGCAGTCCAAGCGGGGGCCCCTACGAGCAGTACTTC. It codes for CASSPSGGPYEQYF. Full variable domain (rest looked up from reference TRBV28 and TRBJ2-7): DVKVTQSSRYLVKRTGEKVFLECVQDMDHENMFWYRQDPGLGLRLIYFSYDVKMKEKGDIPEGYSVSREKKERFSLILESASTNQTSMYLCASSPSGGPYEQYFGPGTRLTVT.

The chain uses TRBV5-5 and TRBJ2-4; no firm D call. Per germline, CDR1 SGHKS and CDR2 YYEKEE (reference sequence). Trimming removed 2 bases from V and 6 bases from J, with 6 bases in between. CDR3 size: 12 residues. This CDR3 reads CASSFSGNIQYF. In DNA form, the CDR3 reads TGTGCCAGCAGCTTTTCCGGAAACATTCAGTACTTC.